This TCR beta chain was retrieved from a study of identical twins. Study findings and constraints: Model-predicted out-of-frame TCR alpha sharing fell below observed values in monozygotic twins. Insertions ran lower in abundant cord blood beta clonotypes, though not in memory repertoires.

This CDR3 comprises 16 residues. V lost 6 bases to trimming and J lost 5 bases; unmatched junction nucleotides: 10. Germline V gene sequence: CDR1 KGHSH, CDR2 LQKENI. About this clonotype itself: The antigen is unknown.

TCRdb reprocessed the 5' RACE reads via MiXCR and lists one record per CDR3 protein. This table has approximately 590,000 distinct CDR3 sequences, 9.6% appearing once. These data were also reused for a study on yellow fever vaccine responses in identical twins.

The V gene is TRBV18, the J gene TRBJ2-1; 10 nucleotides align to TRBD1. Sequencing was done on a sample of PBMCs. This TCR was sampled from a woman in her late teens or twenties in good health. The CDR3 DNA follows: TGTGCCAGCTCGCTTAGATCCGGGACAGGGGACAATGAGCAGTTCTTC. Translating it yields CASSLRSGTGDNEQFF.